The 25 T cell receptor beta chains listed next were all sequenced from one sample in a study of T cell clonotyping in hematopoietic cell transplantation (dated by TCRdb to about 2021). Preparation of the library involved the immunoSEQ multiplex PCR assay. TCRdb re-hosts the immuneACCESS table, in-frame sequences only. Its copies lack some clones; in the studies checked, an unresolved V gene accounts for under half of them, and the cause for the rest is not known. In all, the sample holds 25,000 to 35,000 clones, and 60% to 80% of those were seen once. The ten largest make up roughly 6% of the sample. This sample's time point label indicates: recipient sample about 28 days before transplant, after cytoreduction. Specimen: peripheral blood mononuclear cells, collected before stem cell transplant. Receptors originate from a middle-aged man with myelodysplastic syndrome. Some clones in this sample may be carry-over from other donors' samples.

J is TRBJ2-3 and V is TRBV6-1; 13 positions agree with TRBD2. The CDR3 spans 14 residues. The V gene's germline CDR1 is MNHNS and CDR2 SASEGT. After removal of 7 bases from V and 4 bases from J, the junction contained 2 bases not matched to a gene. For the CDR3, the DNA is TGTGCCAGCAAGACTAGCGGGGGGCCAGATACGCAGTATTTT. Translation gives CASKTSGGPDTQYF.

J is TRBJ1-5 and V is TRBV6-5; D not certain. V lost 5 bases and J 2 bases, leaving 13 bases between the germline ends. The CDR3 is 15 amino acids. In germline, CDR1 is MNHEY, CDR2 SVGAGI. The CDR3 here is CASSRGGVGNQPQHF. CDR3 nucleotide sequence: TGTGCCAGCAGTCGCGGCGGGGTTGGCAATCAGCCCCAGCATTTT.

The V gene is TRBV30, the J gene TRBJ2-7; D remains unclear. The CDR3 is 11 residues long. The germline V gene has CDR1 GTSNPN and CDR2 SVGIG (reference sequence). V shed 1 base and J shed 0 bases, with 1 base lying between them. CDR3 in DNA: TGTGCCTGGAGTGACTCCTACGAGCAGTACTTC. Translating it yields CAWSDSYEQYF. Variable domain in full (rest from reference TRBV30 and TRBJ2-7): SQTIHQWPATLVQPVGSPLSLECTVEGTSNPNLYWYRQAAGRGLQLLFYSVGIGQISSEVPQNLSASRPQDRQFILSSKKLLLSDSGFYLCAWSDSYEQYFGPGTRLTVT.

This chain links TRBV7-2 with TRBJ2-7; no clear D gene. CDR3 length: 11 amino acids. Germline V gene data show CDR1 as SGHTA and CDR2 as FQGNSA. Trimming cost V 5 bases and J 0 bases, with 2 bases left between them. CDR3 in amino acids: CASSPSYEQYF. CDR3 nucleotide sequence: TGTGCCAGCAGCCCCTCCTACGAGCAGTACTTC.

This clone was observed a few times. This chain links TRBV14 with TRBJ2-7; 10 bases are shared with TRBD1. Losses at the gene ends were 2 bases for V and 6 bases for J; bases not matched to a gene: 7. CDR3 length: 15 amino acids. Germline V CDR1 and CDR2: SGHDN, FVKESK. In DNA form, the CDR3 reads TGTGCCAGCAGCCAAATACCGGGACAGGGGTCCGAGCAGTACTTC. The encoded protein is CASSQIPGQGSEQYF.

In DNA, the CDR3 is TGTGCCAGCAGTTACCGGGACAGGGGTCCCTACGAGCAGTACTTC. Its translation: CASSYRDRGPYEQYF. This chain links TRBV6-5 with TRBJ2-7, with 10 bases matching TRBD1. Germline CDR1 and CDR2: MNHEY and SVGAGI. The CDR3 loop spans 15 amino acids. The trim removed 2 bases at V and 2 bases at J, leaving 3 bases unmatched.

This clone was seen only a few times. This chain uses TRBV19 with TRBJ1-2, with D possibly TRBD1 on 5 matching bases. The CDR3 covers 13 residues. Germline lookup yields CDR1 LNHDA and CDR2 SQIVND (reference sequence). Trimming took 6 bases from V and 4 from J, leaving 12 bases between them. The CDR3 nucleotides are TGTGCCAGTAGGCCGGACACAAGCTATGGCTACACCTTC. Amino acids: CASRPDTSYGYTF. The full variable domain, with the rest looked up from reference TRBV19 and TRBJ1-2, is DGGITQSPKYLFRKEGQNVTLSCEQNLNHDAMYWYRQDPGQGLRLIYYSQIVNDFQKGDIAEGYSVSREKKESFPLTVTSAQKNPTAFYLCASRPDTSYGYTFGSGTRLTVV.

This clone appeared a single time. The chain recombines TRBV2 with TRBJ1-2, with D unclear. CDR1 SNHLY and CDR2 FYNNEI come from the germline V gene. The CDR3 has 15 amino acids. V shed 2 bases and J shed 5 bases, with 15 bases lying between them. For the CDR3, the DNA is TGTGCCAGCAGTGAATCGCCCCGGGGATGGTATGGCTACACCTTC. It translates to CASSESPRGWYGYTF.

This clone was picked up one time. This rearrangement joins TRBV4-1 to TRBJ1-1, with D perhaps matching TRBD1 (5 bases). Trimming removed 4 bases from V and 2 bases from J, with 14 bases in between. The CDR3 has 15 amino acids. The germline V gene has CDR1 MGHRA and CDR2 YSYEKL. CDR3 sequence: CASSPRRGSNTEAFF. The DNA of the CDR3 is TGCGCCAGCAGCCCACGTCGGGGCTCCAACACTGAAGCTTTCTTT.

V and J are TRBV30 and TRBJ2-7; D uncertain. Deletions cut 1 base from V and 0 bases from J, with 13 bases between. In germline, CDR1 is GTSNPN, CDR2 SVGIG (reference sequence). The CDR3 loop spans 15 amino acids. DNA of the CDR3: TGTGCCTGGAGTGCGGGCGGAGTGAGCTCCTACGAGCAGTACTTC. Encoded protein: CAWSAGGVSSYEQYF.

The V and J genes are TRBV28 and TRBJ2-7, with 8 positions matching TRBD2. CDR3 length: 16 amino acids. The V gene's germline CDR1 is MDHEN and CDR2 SYDVKM. V shed 4 bases and J 0 bases; nucleotides not matched to a gene: 8. DNA of the CDR3: TGTGCCAGCAGTTCCCCGGGCGGGAGGAGCTCCTACGAGCAGTACTTC. Its translation: CASSSPGGRSSYEQYF.

This chain uses TRBV10-3 with TRBJ2-7; D might be TRBD1 (5 bases). From germline, CDR1 is ENHRY and CDR2 SYGVKD. The CDR3 runs 13 residues. V shed 7 bases and J shed 1 base, with 11 bases lying between them. The DNA for the CDR3 is TGTGCCATCACTACGGACACGTCCTACGAGCAGTACTTC. Amino acid sequence: CAITTDTSYEQYF.

The chain couples TRBV30 to TRBJ2-1; D might be TRBD2 (6 bases). V was trimmed by 0 bases and J by 1 base, leaving 13 bases between them. CDR3 length: 16 amino acids. The germline V gene has CDR1 GTSNPN and CDR2 SVGIG (reference sequence). The CDR3 DNA reads as TGTGCCTGGAGTGTACTCGGGAGCGTGTCCTACAATGAGCAGTTCTTC. This encodes CAWSVLGSVSYNEQFF.

This chain's CDR3 is CASSIPDSIEAFF. CDR3 nucleotides: TGTGCCAGCAGTATCCCGGACAGCATTGAAGCTTTCTTT. V gene TRBV28 combines with J gene TRBJ1-1; perhaps TRBD1 as D (6 bases). The CDR3 covers 13 residues. Germline V gene sequence: CDR1 MDHEN, CDR2 SYDVKM. V lost 5 bases and J lost 7, with 14 bases in between.

J is TRBJ1-5 and V is TRBV28, with TRBD1 matching over 9 bases. CDR1 MDHEN and CDR2 SYDVKM come from the germline V gene. V trimming: 10 bases; J trimming: 4 bases; junction bases outside the gene matches: 8. The CDR3 is 14 residues long. The CDR3 is CATHRDRENQPQHF. The CDR3 DNA reads as TGTGCCACACACCGGGACAGGGAGAATCAGCCCCAGCATTTT.

The chain employs TRBV2 and TRBJ1-4; D gene ambiguous. The V and J ends lost 8 bases and 0 bases respectively, with 10 bases between them. The CDR3 consists of 14 residues. The germline gives CDR1 SNHLY, CDR2 FYNNEI. CDR3 sequence (DNA): TGTGCCAGCGCACTGCCTGCAACTAATGAAAAACTGTTTTTT. This translates into CASALPATNEKLFF. Looking up the rest from reference TRBV2 and TRBJ1-4 gives the full variable domain: EPEVTQTPSHQVTQMGQEVILRCVPISNHLYFYWYRQILGQKVEFLVSFYNNEISEKSEIFDDQFSVERPDGSNFTLKIRSTKLEDSAMYFCASALPATNEKLFFGSGTQLSVL.

The chain uses TRBV28 and TRBJ1-5; 10 nucleotides align to TRBD1. The CDR3 spans 14 residues. The V gene end was trimmed by 3 bases and the J gene end by 9 bases; junction bases not matched to a gene: 5. Germline CDR1 reads MDHEN; CDR2 reads SYDVKM. The CDR3 nucleotides are TGTGCCAGCAGTTTGGGACAGGGGTGGGGGCCCCAGCATTTT. Its translation: CASSLGQGWGPQHF. The whole variable domain, remainder taken from reference TRBV28 and TRBJ1-5, is DVKVTQSSRYLVKRTGEKVFLECVQDMDHENMFWYRQDPGLGLRLIYFSYDVKMKEKGDIPEGYSVSREKKERFSLILESASTNQTSMYLCASSLGQGWGPQHFGDGTRLSIL.

The rearrangement joins TRBV9 to TRBJ2-5; weak D call: TRBD2 (6 bases). This CDR3 comprises 16 residues. V dropped 4 bases and J dropped 0 bases, with 16 bases sitting between them. The germline V gene has CDR1 SGDLS and CDR2 YYNGEE. CDR3 DNA sequence: TGTGCCAGCAGCTTCCGGGAGACGACGTACCAAGAGACCCAGTACTTC. Encoded protein: CASSFRETTYQETQYF.

The chain employs TRBV29-1 and TRBJ2-2; a possible D gene is TRBD2 (6 bases). V was shortened by 7 bases and J by 1 base, with 7 bases between the two germline ends. Germline V gene data show CDR1 as SQVTM and CDR2 as ANQGSEA. There are 12 residues in the CDR3. CDR3 sequence: CSGGLNTGELFF. The CDR3 bases are TGCAGCGGGGGACTGAACACCGGGGAGCTGTTTTTT.

The chain carries TRBV19 and TRBJ2-2; no definite D call. The germline gives CDR1 LNHDA, CDR2 SQIVND (reference sequence). The CDR3 has 15 residues. Trimming cost V 3 bases and J 6 bases, with 14 bases left between them. CDR3 coding DNA: TGTGCCAGTAGTATTCGAATTCTGGGTCCCGGGGAGCTGTTTTTT. Protein: CASSIRILGPGELFF.

The genes are TRBV4-3 and TRBJ1-6; D is unresolved. With 2 bases removed from V and 7 bases from J, the gap between germline ends came to 9 bases. Germline CDR1 and CDR2: LGHNA and YSLEER. CDR3 length: 14 amino acids. The CDR3 sequence: CASSQLGWNSPLHF. In DNA form, the CDR3 reads TGCGCCAGCAGCCAACTGGGGTGGAATTCACCCCTCCACTTT.

The V gene is TRBV5-6, the J gene TRBJ1-1; 11 bases agree with TRBD1. CDR3 length: 15 residues. Per germline, CDR1 SGHDT and CDR2 YYEEEE. Germline trimming cut 3 bases from V and 10 bases from J; bases unmatched to any gene: 11. CDR3 DNA sequence: TGTGCCAGCAGCTCAGCCGGGACAGGGGGTAGTGCAGCTTTCTTT. As protein: CASSSAGTGGSAAFF.

V gene TRBV27 combines with J gene TRBJ1-5; D not resolved. The germline V gene has CDR1 MNHEY and CDR2 SMNVEV (reference sequence). Between the trimmed V and J ends, which lost 1 base and 6 bases, there was a span of 16 bases. The CDR3 has 16 residues. CDR3 nucleotides: TGTGCCAGCAGTTTATTGGCCACCTTAGGTCCTCAGCCCCAGCATTTT. Residues: CASSLLATLGPQPQHF.

The rearrangement uses TRBV6-1 and TRBJ2-3; 10 positions match TRBD1. V dropped 0 bases and J dropped 4; count of bases not matched to a gene: 1. Germline CDR1 and CDR2: MNHNS and SASEGT. The CDR3 has 15 amino acids. CDR3 region: CASSEATGGADTQYF. For the CDR3, the DNA is TGTGCCAGCAGTGAAGCGACAGGGGGCGCAGATACGCAGTATTTT.

This clone was counted only a few times. The chain joins TRBV4-1 to TRBJ2-7; D possibly matches TRBD1 or TRBD2 (5 bases each). There are 16 residues in the CDR3. Looked up from germline, CDR1 is MGHRA and CDR2 is YSYEKL. Trimming left V 4 bases short and J 5 bases short, with 21 bases between. CDR3 bases: TGCGCCAGCAGCCGCCTGGCAGGTTTGGGGACGGACGAGCAGTACTTC. Translating it yields CASSRLAGLGTDEQYF.